Each of the 5 T cell receptor beta chains below was sequenced from the same sample in a study of PD-1 blockade in classical Hodgkin lymphoma. Brentuximab vedotin exposure varied, and every patient relapsed after autologous stem cell transplantation. Repertoires were generated with immunoSEQ multiplex PCR, while TCRdb's copy carries only in-frame clones and drops some. Among approximately 150,000 clones listed, under 85% were seen once. The sequences come from peripheral blood mononuclear cells (PBMCs), collected before the second cycle of nivolumab. Receptor source: a human donor with classical Hodgkin lymphoma.

The rearrangement uses TRBV1 and TRBJ2-1; no check of the table's D call, TRBD2, against the DNA was made. TRBV1 is tagged as a pseudogene. The length of the CDR3 is 19 residues. CDR3 protein: CTSSQDCPSSNPSYNEQFF. The CDR3 coding sequence is TGCACCAGCAGCCAAGATTGTCCTAGCTCTAACCCCTCCTACAATGAGCAGTTCTTC.

The chain joins TRBV19 to TRBJ1-5; no clear D. The V gene's germline CDR1 is LNHDA and CDR2 SQIVND (reference sequence). V dropped 3 bases and J dropped 0 bases, with 9 bases sitting between them. The CDR3 extends over 15 amino acids. This CDR3 reads CASSIRFHSNQPQHF. CDR3 DNA: TGTGCCAGTAGTATCCGGTTTCATAGCAATCAGCCCCAGCATTTT.

This clone appeared once. This rearrangement joins TRBV7-9 to TRBJ1-5, with D possibly being TRBD1 (5 bases). V lost 1 base and J lost 3, with 7 bases in between. The CDR3 totals 14 residues. In germline, CDR1 is SEHNR, CDR2 FQNEAQ (reference sequence). The CDR3 loop is CASSLGGVNQPQHF. The DNA for the CDR3 is TGTGCCAGCAGCTTAGGAGGGGTCAATCAGCCCCAGCATTTT.

Worth noting for this clone: This CDR3 is also generated by other DNA sequences in the sample. The rearrangement joins TRBV6-5 to TRBJ2-5, with D uncertain. CDR3 length equals 13 residues. Per the germline V gene, CDR1 is MNHEY and CDR2 is SVGAGI. Trimming shortened V by 0 bases and J by 2 bases, and 4 bases separated the two germline ends. CDR3 nucleotide sequence: TGTGCCAGCAGTTACTCGGGGCAAGAGACCCAGTACTTC. It yields the protein CASSYSGQETQYF.

The chain combines TRBV27 with TRBJ2-5; TRBD1 might be the D (6 bases). The V end was cut by 0 bases, the J end by 5 bases, with 13 bases between. CDR3 length: 15 residues. Germline V gives CDR1 MNHEY, CDR2 SMNVEV (reference sequence). CDR3 loop: CASSLSPGAGETQYF. Written as DNA, the CDR3 is TGTGCCAGCAGTTTATCCCCAGGGGCCGGGGAGACCCAGTACTTC.